A single sample is the source of the 27 T cell receptor beta chains below, sequenced in a study of cytomegalovirus exposure and HLA in healthy donors. With 60 Vbeta and 13 Jbeta primers, the PCR was carried out. TCRdb's copy holds only in-frame clones and misses some; the assay was immunoSEQ multiplex PCR. The sample lists some 170,000 clones, approximately 80% occurring once. Sample: PBMCs. The receptors originated from a man younger than 35 in good health and CMV-seropositive.

The rearrangement joins TRBV7-8 to TRBJ1-1; 8 nucleotides align to TRBD1. Unmatched junction bases numbered 14, after V lost 0 bases and J lost 11 bases. The CDR3 totals 16 residues. The germline CDR1 and CDR2 sequences are SGHVS and FQNEAQ. CDR3 in amino acids: CASSLAYAGGLLGAFF. The CDR3 DNA reads TGTGCCAGCAGCTTAGCGTATGCAGGGGGCTTGTTGGGGGCTTTCTTT.

This sequence joins TRBV5-1 and TRBJ1-2, with TRBD1 identical over 8 bases. V trimming: 0 bases; J trimming: 3 bases; junction bases outside the gene matches: 7. The CDR3 length is 16 residues. Germline V gene data show CDR1 as SGHRS and CDR2 as YFSETQ. CDR3 in DNA: TGCGCCAGCAGCTTGGCCCCTGACAGGGGAGACTATGGCTACACCTTC. It encodes CASSLAPDRGDYGYTF.

This chain links TRBV19 with TRBJ1-5, with TRBD1 matching 9 bases. The CDR3 sequence is 15 residues long. CDR1 and CDR2 (germline): LNHDA, SQIVND (reference sequence). V dropped 8 bases and J dropped 2; count of bases not matched to a gene: 7. CDR3 sequence reads: CASADRGVGNQPQHF. The CDR3 DNA is TGTGCCAGTGCCGACAGGGGGGTGGGCAATCAGCCCCAGCATTTT.

This sequence joins TRBV4-2 and TRBJ1-5; D call uncertain. CDR1 and CDR2 from the germline V gene are LGHNA and YNFKEQ. There are 13 residues in the CDR3. With 2 bases removed from V and 6 bases from J, the gap between germline ends came to 8 bases. The CDR3 loop reads CASSQSRGQPQHF. CDR3 sequence (DNA): TGTGCCAGCAGCCAATCGCGGGGTCAGCCCCAGCATTTT.

The gene calls are TRBV15 and TRBJ1-2; D is unresolved. The germline V gene encodes CDR1 LNHNV and CDR2 YYDKDF (reference sequence). Trimming removed 4 bases from V and 6 bases from J, with 12 bases in between. This CDR3 spans 13 amino acids. This CDR3 is CATSNSSIHGYTF. In DNA, the CDR3 is TGTGCCACCAGCAACTCAAGCATACATGGCTACACCTTC.

In nucleotides, the CDR3 is TGCGCCAGCAGCTCGACTAGTGGGGGGTCCCAAGAGACCCAGTACTTC. This translates into CASSSTSGGSQETQYF. This chain links TRBV5-1 with TRBJ2-5; D is possibly TRBD2 (6 bases). Germline CDR1 SGHRS, CDR2 YFSETQ. Trimming left V 3 bases short and J 1 base short, with 16 bases between. The CDR3 extends over 16 amino acids.

V is TRBV27 and J is TRBJ2-3; TRBD2 aligns across 13 bases. The CDR3 runs to 15 residues. The J segment lost 5 bases and the V segment lost 5 bases, leaving 4 bases of the junction unmatched. Germline-derived CDR1 and CDR2 are MNHEY and SMNVEV (reference sequence). Written as DNA, the CDR3 is TGTGCCAGCAGTCGGACTAGCGGGAGTCTAGATACGCAGTATTTT. It specifies CASSRTSGSLDTQYF.

This chain joins TRBV23-1 and TRBJ1-3; D ambiguous. TRBV23-1 is an open reading frame whose function is uncertain. V lost 3 bases and J 0 bases, leaving 9 bases between the germline ends. CDR3 size: 15 residues. CDR3 residues: CASSHSRNSGNTIYF. The CDR3 DNA reads TGCGCCAGCAGTCATAGCAGAAACTCTGGAAACACCATATATTTT.

This clone was recorded a few times. The chain employs TRBV10-2 and TRBJ1-1; possible D gene TRBD1, 6 bases. V lost 2 bases, J lost 0 bases, and 10 bases lay in between. CDR3 size: 15 residues. Germline V lookup: CDR1 WSHSY, CDR2 SAAADI. This CDR3 reads CASSELQGVNTEAFF. CDR3 bases: TGCGCCAGCAGTGAGCTACAGGGAGTGAACACTGAAGCTTTCTTT.

The chain uses TRBV4-2 and TRBJ1-2; the D gene is possibly TRBD1 (5 bases). The CDR3 contains 17 residues. Trimming took 0 bases from V and 4 from J, leaving 18 bases between them. Germline V gene data show CDR1 as LGHNA and CDR2 as YNFKEQ. The CDR3 nucleotides read TGTGCCAGCAGCCAAGAGGGGGGACTGTCAAGAGTCTATGGCTACACCTTC. As protein: CASSQEGGLSRVYGYTF.

This clone was counted between two and nine times. V gene TRBV4-2 combines with J gene TRBJ2-2, with D perhaps TRBD1 (5 bases). The germline gives CDR1 LGHNA, CDR2 YNFKEQ. The CDR3 runs to 16 residues. V was shortened by 0 bases and J by 4 bases, with 12 bases between the two germline ends. In DNA form, the CDR3 reads TGTGCCAGCAGCCAAGATCCGACGACAGCCACCGGGGAGCTGTTTTTT. Encoded protein: CASSQDPTTATGELFF.

The chain uses TRBV6-1 and TRBJ1-1, with 7 bases lining up with TRBD1. Germline values: CDR1 MNHNS, CDR2 SASEGT. The trim removed 5 bases at V and 1 base at J, leaving 4 bases unmatched. CDR3 size: 14 residues. The CDR3 DNA is TGTGCCAGCAGTATACAGGGGAAGAACACTGAAGCTTTCTTT. Translated: CASSIQGKNTEAFF.

V is TRBV7-6 and J is TRBJ2-1; 7 nucleotides align to TRBD1. Losses at the gene ends were 1 base for V and 5 bases for J; bases not matched to a gene: 11. Germline values: CDR1 SGHVS, CDR2 FNYEAQ. CDR3 length: 17 residues. The DNA for the CDR3 is TGTGCCAGCAGCTTAGGGAGCGAGGGGGCCAGAGACAATGAGCAGTTCTTC. Residues: CASSLGSEGARDNEQFF.

This clone was counted a few times. Other DNA variants within this sample encode the same CDR3. The chain links TRBV4-1 to TRBJ2-5; TRBD2 matches at 7 bases. Trimming at V came to 1 base and at J to 2 bases, leaving 7 bases not matched to a gene. This CDR3 region has 16 residues. Germline V gives CDR1 MGHRA, CDR2 YSYEKL. The CDR3 here is CASSQGLVGGQETQYF. The CDR3 region has the DNA TGCGCCAGCAGCCAAGGATTAGTGGGGGGGCAAGAGACCCAGTACTTC.

This clone was observed a handful of times. The J gene is TRBJ1-1, the V gene TRBV28; D not resolved. Germline CDR1 is MDHEN and CDR2 is SYDVKM. V dropped 5 bases and J dropped 4 bases, with 8 bases sitting between them. The CDR3 totals 12 residues. CDR3 in amino acids: CASSVRVTEAFF. As DNA, the CDR3 is TGTGCCAGCAGTGTGAGGGTCACTGAAGCTTTCTTT.

This clone turned up a few times. This sequence joins TRBV4-1 and TRBJ2-1, with TRBD2 matching over 11 bases. The CDR3 spans 16 residues. After removal of 6 bases from V and 3 bases from J, the junction contained 7 bases not matched to a gene. The V gene's germline CDR1 is MGHRA and CDR2 YSYEKL. CDR3: CASRPEGLAGYNEQFF. Here the CDR3 DNA reads TGCGCCAGCAGGCCCGAAGGACTAGCGGGCTACAATGAGCAGTTCTTC.

The chain combines TRBV4-1 with TRBJ1-1, with D possibly TRBD1 on 6 matching bases. V was cut by 0 bases and J by 4 bases, with 12 bases left in between. There are 15 residues in the CDR3. The germline V gene has CDR1 MGHRA and CDR2 YSYEKL. This chain's CDR3 is CASSQDRGASTEAFF. The CDR3 DNA is TGCGCCAGCAGCCAAGATCGGGGGGCGAGCACTGAAGCTTTCTTT.

V usage is TRBV5-1 and J usage is TRBJ2-5; D might be TRBD2 (5 bases). The V gene's germline CDR1 is SGHRS and CDR2 YFSETQ. Between the trimmed V and J ends, which lost 2 bases and 5 bases, there was a span of 10 bases. This CDR3 has 13 residues. CDR3 nucleotide sequence: TGCGCCAGCAGCTTCTGGGGAGAGGAGACCCAGTACTTC. This gives the protein CASSFWGEETQYF.

V usage is TRBV4-1 and J usage is TRBJ1-1, with D unclear. V shed 5 bases and J shed 2 bases, with 9 bases lying between them. CDR3 length equals 13 residues. Germline CDR1 and CDR2: MGHRA and YSYEKL. The CDR3 loop is CASSSTVNTEAFF. DNA for the CDR3: TGCGCCAGCAGCTCAACAGTTAACACTGAAGCTTTCTTT.

The chain recombines TRBV6-1 with TRBJ2-1, with unresolved D. This CDR3 spans 11 amino acids. Trimming took off 6 bases at V and 9 bases at J, with 9 bases between the two ends. Germline-derived CDR1 and CDR2 are MNHNS and SASEGT. DNA for the CDR3: TGTGCCAGCAGCCAAACGGGTGAGCAGTTCTTC. It translates to CASSQTGEQFF.

The chain uses TRBV4-1 and TRBJ1-5; TRBD1 is a possible D gene (6 bases). Germline V gene sequence: CDR1 MGHRA, CDR2 YSYEKL. This CDR3 region has 19 residues. Trimming removed 0 bases from V and 1 base from J, with 19 bases in between. CDR3 loop: CASSQDKGTHRGSNQPQHF. Here the CDR3 DNA reads TGCGCCAGCAGCCAAGATAAGGGGACACATCGAGGGAGCAATCAGCCCCAGCATTTT.

With regard to this clone: The same CDR3 can be traced to other DNA sequences in this sample. The DNA of the CDR3 is TGTGCCAGCAGTTTGTCATGGGGGGGGGACCAAGAGACCCAGTACTTC. Amino acids: CASSLSWGGDQETQYF. The chain links TRBV27 to TRBJ2-5, with 7 bases matching TRBD2. With 3 bases clipped from V and 0 bases from J, the junction kept 7 bases outside the gene matches. There are 16 residues in the CDR3. Germline V CDR1 and CDR2: MNHEY, SMNVEV (reference sequence).

This clone has a handful of counts. This rearrangement joins TRBV30 to TRBJ1-2; 11 bases line up with TRBD1. The CDR3 sequence is 12 residues long. Trimming cost V 4 bases and J 11 bases; bases outside gene matches: 6. Germline V CDR1 and CDR2: GTSNPN, SVGIG (reference sequence). The CDR3 loop reads CAWTWDRGFYTF. The CDR3 DNA follows: TGTGCCTGGACTTGGGACAGGGGGTTTTACACCTTC.

The V gene is TRBV29-1, the J gene TRBJ1-1; perhaps TRBD1 as D (6 bases). Trimming took 3 bases from V and 5 from J, leaving 10 bases between them. Germline CDR1 SQVTM, CDR2 ANQGSEA. The CDR3 runs to 12 residues. As DNA, the CDR3 is TGCAGCGTTGATGAGGGGGGGACTGAAGCTTTCTTT. Its translation is CSVDEGGTEAFF.

The rearrangement joins TRBV28 to TRBJ2-1; D possibly corresponds to TRBD1 (6 bases). V lost 4 bases and J lost 10, with 8 bases in between. This CDR3 contains 11 residues. Germline CDR1 reads MDHEN; CDR2 reads SYDVKM. The CDR3: CASSYGTEQFF. DNA of the CDR3: TGTGCCAGCAGTTACGGGACAGAGCAGTTCTTC.

In its sample, this clone was seen a few times. This chain connects TRBV5-4 to TRBJ1-2; D not certain. Trimming removed 1 base at V and 8 bases at J, with 12 bases between. Germline V gives CDR1 SGHNT, CDR2 YYREEE (reference sequence). This CDR3 has 13 amino acids. CDR3 DNA sequence: TGTGCCAGCAGCTTGTCCACACAACGAGGCTACACCTTC. Encoded protein: CASSLSTQRGYTF.

The CDR3 nucleotides read TGTGCCAGCAGTGAAGAACAGGGGGGCTACAATGAGCAGTTCTTC. It yields the protein CASSEEQGGYNEQFF. V gene TRBV6-1 combines with J gene TRBJ2-1; 8 bases fit TRBD1. J was trimmed by 3 bases and V by 1 base; bases with no gene match: 2. Germline V lookup: CDR1 MNHNS, CDR2 SASEGT. The CDR3 loop spans 15 amino acids.